The 24 T cell receptor beta chains given below trace back to one sample, sequenced in a study of T cells in Graves' hyperthyroidism and ophthalmopathy (dated 2019 in TCRdb). Library construction relied on multiplex PCR. Reads for this sample came from an Illumina HiSeq 2000. Amplification of TCR beta CDR3 regions was carried out from RNA transcripts. A first-round RT-PCR of the TCR CDR3 used the HTBI primer set with the Qiagen OneStep RT-PCR kit. TCRdb reran the public reads through fastp at Q25 and MiXCR, keeping productive beta chains. Rows with a matching CDR3 protein are joined into one entry that keeps the most common DNA and genes. The sample table lists approximately 520,000 distinct CDR3 sequences, approximately 25% of them with a count of one. The top ten hold around 11% of the sample. Sequenced sample: blood. The receptors were sampled from a young woman with Graves' ophthalmopathy.

As for this clonotype: A junction boundary mismatches the germline segment, possibly from a read error. The CDR3 sequence: CASSDSNTGELCF. CDR3 sequence (DNA): TGTGCCAGCTCCGACAGCAACACCGGGGAGCTGTGTTTT. J is TRBJ2-2 and V is TRBV7-8; D is possibly TRBD1 or TRBD2 (5 bases each). From germline, CDR1 is SGHVS and CDR2 FQNEAQ. The CDR3 has 13 residues.

This clonotype was detected ten times or more. This chain joins TRBV27 and TRBJ2-7; TRBD1 agrees at 7 bases. From germline, CDR1 is MNHEY and CDR2 SMNVEV (reference sequence). The CDR3 is 14 amino acids. Trimming cost V 6 bases and J 1 base; bases outside gene matches: 6. The CDR3 DNA reads TGTGCCAGCAGCGACCGGGACAGATCCTACGAGCAGTACTTC. Translating gives CASSDRDRSYEQYF.

This clonotype was seen at least ten times. The J gene is TRBJ1-1, the V gene TRBV7-2; no firm D call. CDR1 and CDR2 (germline): SGHTA, FQGNSA. This CDR3 has 17 residues. Trimming left V 0 bases short and J 3 bases short, with 17 bases between. CDR3 bases: TGTGCCAGCAGCTTAGCCCCCTCGGAGGGCACGGACACTGAAGCTTTCTTT. Translating gives CASSLAPSEGTDTEAFF.

V and J are TRBV6-1 and TRBJ1-2; unclear D gene. V lost 6 bases and J 2 bases, leaving 13 bases between the germline ends. From germline, CDR1 is MNHNS and CDR2 SASEGT. CDR3 size: 14 residues. CDR3 residues: CASSRGYRNYGYTF. Here the CDR3 DNA reads TGTGCCAGCAGCCGGGGATATCGGAACTATGGCTACACCTTC.

This clonotype was detected only once. The chain has TRBV20-1 and TRBJ2-2; D not certain. This CDR3 contains 12 residues. V lost 6 bases and J 4 bases, leaving 9 bases between the germline ends. Looked up from germline, CDR1 is DFQATT and CDR2 is SNEGSKA (reference sequence). This chain's CDR3 is CSASRSTGELFF. The CDR3 nucleotides are TGCAGTGCATCGAGGAGCACCGGGGAGCTGTTTTTT.

This clonotype was counted at least ten times. The V and J genes are TRBV30 and TRBJ2-5; a possible D gene is TRBD1 (6 bases). Germline V lookup: CDR1 GTSNPN, CDR2 SVGIG (reference sequence). The CDR3 runs to 12 residues. Trimming removed 5 bases from V and 1 base from J, with 8 bases in between. The CDR3 here is CAWGQIQETQYF. CDR3 coding DNA: TGTGCCTGGGGACAGATCCAAGAGACCCAGTACTTC.

Many counts were recorded for this clonotype. The chain recombines TRBV6-1 with TRBJ1-1; no clear D gene. From germline, CDR1 is MNHNS and CDR2 SASEGT. CDR3 length: 14 residues. With 6 bases removed from V and 0 bases from J, the gap between germline ends came to 11 bases. The chain's CDR3 is CASRDWVLNTEAFF. The CDR3 DNA reads as TGTGCCAGCAGAGACTGGGTCTTGAACACTGAAGCTTTCTTT.

This clonotype was seen ten or more times. The rearrangement joins TRBV6-1 to TRBJ2-7; the match to TRBD2 covers 13 bases. Germline V gene data show CDR1 as MNHNS and CDR2 as SASEGT. With 4 bases clipped from V and 2 bases from J, the junction kept 5 bases outside the gene matches. This CDR3 region has 16 residues. CDR3 sequence reads: CASSVGTSGVPYEQYF. CDR3 in DNA: TGTGCCAGCAGTGTCGGGACTAGCGGGGTGCCCTACGAGCAGTACTTC.

Notes on this clonotype: A read error is possible here, since a much larger clone lies one base away. The rearrangement joins TRBV2 to TRBJ2-2; D may correspond to TRBD1 or TRBD2 (5 bases each). CDR1 is SNHLY, CDR2 FYNNEI, per germline. There are 13 residues in the CDR3. CDR3 sequence: CASSLDSTGELCF. CDR3 sequence (DNA): TGTGCCAGCAGCCTCGACAGCACCGGGGAGCTGTGTTTT.

This clonotype has a count of ten or more. The V call is TRBV9, the J call TRBJ1-3; no clear D gene. CDR1 is SGDLS and CDR2 is YYNGEE in the germline V gene. The V and J ends lost 2 bases and 0 bases respectively, with 6 bases between them. The CDR3 runs to 14 residues. The CDR3 reads CASSVQSSGNTIYF. The CDR3 nucleotides are TGTGCCAGCAGCGTGCAGAGCTCTGGAAACACCATATATTTT.

This clonotype was detected ten times or more. The J gene is TRBJ2-7, the V gene TRBV11-2; maybe TRBD2 (6 bases). The germline gives CDR1 SGHAT, CDR2 FQNNGV. CDR3 size: 15 residues. Trimming stripped 6 bases from V and 1 base from J, with 16 bases between. CDR3 sequence: CASSSWGGRSYEQYF. Here the CDR3 DNA reads TGTGCCAGCAGTTCCTGGGGAGGCAGATCCTACGAGCAGTACTTC.

This clonotype was detected ten times or more. This chain links TRBV6-5 with TRBJ1-2, with 10 bases that match TRBD1. The CDR3 runs to 13 residues. The trim removed 5 bases at V and 7 bases at J, leaving 4 bases unmatched. Germline V gives CDR1 MNHEY, CDR2 SVGAGI. In DNA form, the CDR3 reads TGTGCCAGCAGTCGCGACAGGGGGCTTGGCTACACCTTC. It yields the protein CASSRDRGLGYTF.

This clonotype was detected ten times or more. This rearrangement joins TRBV5-6 to TRBJ1-1, with 7 bases that match TRBD1. The V and J ends lost 0 bases and 4 bases, in that order; junction bases with no gene match: 15. The CDR3 runs to 18 residues. CDR1 is SGHDT, CDR2 YYEEEE, per germline. The CDR3 reads CASSLETGSGVWTTEAFF. The CDR3 DNA is TGTGCCAGCAGCTTGGAGACAGGGAGCGGAGTTTGGACCACTGAAGCTTTCTTT.

This clonotype was picked up many times. The J gene is TRBJ1-2, the V gene TRBV12-3 or TRBV12-4; a possible D gene is TRBD1 (6 bases). V shed 5 bases and J shed 1 base, with 17 bases lying between them. The CDR3 sequence is 16 residues long. CDR3 region: CASSPVGGIRNYGYTF. The DNA of the CDR3 is TGTGCCAGCAGTCCCGTAGGGGGAATTCGTAACTATGGCTACACCTTC.

To note about this clonotype: A much larger clone lies a single base off, so this may be a read error. The rearrangement joins TRBV2 to TRBJ2-5; TRBD2 might be the D (5 bases). V shed 9 bases and J shed 9 bases, with 14 bases lying between them. There are 11 residues in the CDR3. Germline V gene lookup returns CDR1 SNHLY and CDR2 FYNNEI. CDR3 region: CASTPQEAQYF. Written as DNA, the CDR3 is TGTGCCAGTACGCCTCAGGAGGCCCAGTACTTC.

This clonotype was counted many times. The chain combines TRBV7-3 with TRBJ2-5; possible D gene TRBD2, 5 bases. CDR3 size: 14 residues. With 1 base removed from V and 2 bases from J, the gap between germline ends came to 8 bases. Looked up from germline, CDR1 is SGHTA and CDR2 is FQGTGA. CDR3 DNA sequence: TGTGCCAGCAGCTTAAACCCGGGGCAAGAGACCCAGTACTTC. This sequence encodes CASSLNPGQETQYF.

This clonotype has at least ten counts. The chain joins TRBV6-1 to TRBJ1-2; TRBD1 might be the D (6 bases). With 6 bases removed from V and 2 bases from J, the gap between germline ends came to 16 bases. The germline V gene encodes CDR1 MNHNS and CDR2 SASEGT. The CDR3 loop spans 15 amino acids. CDR3 nucleotides: TGTGCCAGCAGACATGTAACAGGGACCAACTATGGCTACACCTTC. This encodes CASRHVTGTNYGYTF.

This clonotype was counted a few times. This sequence joins TRBV12-5 and TRBJ2-7, with D uncertain. Germline V gives CDR1 LGHNT, CDR2 FRNRAP. Trimming shortened V by 6 bases and J by 3 bases, and 3 bases separated the two germline ends. The CDR3 has 10 residues. CDR3 DNA sequence: TGTGCTAGTGGCGTCTACGAGCAGTACTTC. It encodes CASGVYEQYF. The full variable domain, its missing parts supplied by reference TRBV12-5 and TRBJ2-7, is DARVTQTPRHKVTEMGQEVTMRCQPILGHNTVFWYRQTMMQGLELLAYFRNRAPLDDSGMPKDRFSAEMPDATLATLKIQPSEPRDSAVYFCASGVYEQYFGPGTRLTVT.

This rearrangement joins TRBV15 to TRBJ1-2, with TRBD1 matching over 7 bases. Trimming at V came to 3 bases and at J to 3 bases, leaving 4 bases not matched to a gene. The V gene's germline CDR1 is LNHNV and CDR2 YYDKDF (reference sequence). The CDR3 loop spans 14 amino acids. In DNA form, the CDR3 reads TGTGCCACCAGCAGGGGACAGAGCTACTATGGCTACACCTTC. It is translated as CATSRGQSYYGYTF. Together with reference TRBV15 and TRBJ1-2, the CDR3 gives the full variable domain: DAMVIQNPRYQVTQFGKPVTLSCSQTLNHNVMYWYQQKSSQAPKLLFHYYDKDFNNEADTPDNFQSRRPNTSFCFLDIRSPGLGDTAMYLCATSRGQSYYGYTFGSGTRLTVV.

This clonotype was seen many times. This chain's CDR3 is CAIRDRWSEQYF. As DNA, the CDR3 is TGTGCCATCAGGGACAGGTGGAGCGAGCAGTACTTC. The chain employs TRBV10-3 and TRBJ2-7, with TRBD1 identical over 7 bases. Germline V gives CDR1 ENHRY, CDR2 SYGVKD. This CDR3 comprises 12 residues. V trimming: 6 bases; J trimming: 6 bases; junction bases outside the gene matches: 5.

This clonotype was detected a few times. The chain combines TRBV4-3 with TRBJ2-5; TRBD2 agrees at 7 bases. V was pared by 5 bases and J by 4 bases, with 10 bases of the junction left unmatched. CDR3 length equals 15 residues. Germline CDR1 is LGHNA and CDR2 is YSLEER. Here the CDR3 DNA reads TGCGCCAGCAGCAAAGGGAGGGCGAAAAGAGAGACCCAGTACTTC. Translating it yields CASSKGRAKRETQYF.

The CDR3 is CASSSPQTENIQYF. The CDR3 DNA follows: TGTGCCAGCAGTTCCCCACAGACTGAGAACATTCAGTACTTC. J is TRBJ2-4 and V is TRBV28, with unresolved D. The V end lost 4 bases, the J end lost 7 bases, and 14 bases lay between the germline ends. Germline V gene sequence: CDR1 MDHEN, CDR2 SYDVKM. The CDR3 consists of 14 residues.

This clonotype occurred many times. The rearrangement joins TRBV6-5 to TRBJ1-1; D might be TRBD1 (5 bases). CDR1 and CDR2 (germline): MNHEY, SVGAGI. V lost 2 bases to trimming and J lost 5 bases, with 12 bases between them. The CDR3 is 14 amino acids. The CDR3 here is CASSYGSEGTEAFF. DNA for the CDR3: TGTGCCAGCAGTTACGGCAGCGAGGGGACTGAAGCTTTCTTT.

This clonotype was picked up one time. This chain joins TRBV6-4 and TRBJ1-2; D possibly corresponds to TRBD1 (6 bases). The CDR3 spans 14 residues. With 5 bases removed from V and 4 bases from J, the gap between germline ends came to 14 bases. Germline V gene sequence: CDR1 MRHNA, CDR2 SNTAGT. CDR3 loop: CASSSGGASYGYTF. The CDR3 nucleotides are TGTGCCAGCAGTTCGGGGGGCGCCAGCTATGGCTACACCTTC.